This TCR beta chain was observed in a study of blood T cell repertoires in COVID-19. About the study: Sites in the United States, Italy and Spain provided acute and convalescent COVID-19 samples. The cDNA or gDNA used as material had been derived from T cells, B-cell-depleted T cells, or PBMCs.

The CDR3 length is 19 residues. CDR1 is MNHEY, CDR2 SVGEGT, per germline. The J segment lost 0 bases and the V segment lost 2 bases, leaving 10 bases of the junction unmatched. Authors' analysis steps: Reference gene primer amplification yielded estimated nucleated cell counts. Only in-frame clones appear in the TCRdb table, and some are missing; sequencing was by immunoSEQ multiplex PCR. V and J calls plus clone size are reproduced from that table; the DNA served to infer D and trimming. The repertoire holds 95,000 to 110,000 clones, with 75% to 95% as singletons. This TCR derives from a woman aged 30 to 39 with acute or convalescent COVID-19. The chain joins TRBV6-2 or TRBV6-3 to TRBJ2-3; 11 nucleotides line up with TRBD2. Sequenced sample: peripheral blood. CDR3 coding DNA: TGTGCCAGCAGTTACCCATCCCTGACTAGCGGGGTTAGCACAGATACGCAGTATTTT. Protein sequence: CASSYPSLTSGVSTDTQYF.